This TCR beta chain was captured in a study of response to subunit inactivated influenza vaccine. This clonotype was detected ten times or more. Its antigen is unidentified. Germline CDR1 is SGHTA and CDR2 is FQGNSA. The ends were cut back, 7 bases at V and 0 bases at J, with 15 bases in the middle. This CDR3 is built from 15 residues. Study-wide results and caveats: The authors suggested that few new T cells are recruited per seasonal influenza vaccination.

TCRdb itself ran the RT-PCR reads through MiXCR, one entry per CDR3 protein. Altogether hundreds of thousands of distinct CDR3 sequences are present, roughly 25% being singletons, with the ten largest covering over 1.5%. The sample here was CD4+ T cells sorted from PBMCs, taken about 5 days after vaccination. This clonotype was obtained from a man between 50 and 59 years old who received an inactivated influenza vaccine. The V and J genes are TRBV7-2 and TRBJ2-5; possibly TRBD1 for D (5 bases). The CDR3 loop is CASTQGLTYQETQYF. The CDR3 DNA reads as TGTGCCAGCACCCAGGGATTGACGTACCAAGAGACCCAGTACTTC.